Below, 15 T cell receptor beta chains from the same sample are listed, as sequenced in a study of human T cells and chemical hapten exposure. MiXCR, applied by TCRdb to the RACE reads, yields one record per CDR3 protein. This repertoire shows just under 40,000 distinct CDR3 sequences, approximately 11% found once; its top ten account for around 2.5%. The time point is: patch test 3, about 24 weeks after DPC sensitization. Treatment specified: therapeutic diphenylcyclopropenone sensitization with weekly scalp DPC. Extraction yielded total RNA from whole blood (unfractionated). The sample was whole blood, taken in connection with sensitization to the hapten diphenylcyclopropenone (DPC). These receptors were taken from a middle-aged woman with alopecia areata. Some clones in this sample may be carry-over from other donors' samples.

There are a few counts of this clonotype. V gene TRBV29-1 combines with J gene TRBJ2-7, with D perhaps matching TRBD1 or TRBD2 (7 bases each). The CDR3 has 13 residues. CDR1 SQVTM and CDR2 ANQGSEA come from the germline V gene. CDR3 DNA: TGCAGTGTGGGGAGGGGGCTTACCTACGAGCAGTACTTC. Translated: CSVGRGLTYEQYF.

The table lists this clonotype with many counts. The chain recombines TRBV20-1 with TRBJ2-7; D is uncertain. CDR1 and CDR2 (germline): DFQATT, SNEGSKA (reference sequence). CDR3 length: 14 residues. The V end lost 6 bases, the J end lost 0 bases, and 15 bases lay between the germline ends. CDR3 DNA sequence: TGCAGTGCCATAGACGGATTAAGCTCCTACGAGCAGTACTTC. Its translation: CSAIDGLSSYEQYF.

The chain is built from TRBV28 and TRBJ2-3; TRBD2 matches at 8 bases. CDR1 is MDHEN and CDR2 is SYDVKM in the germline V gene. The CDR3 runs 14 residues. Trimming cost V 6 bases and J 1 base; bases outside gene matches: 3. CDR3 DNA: TGTGCCAGCAGCGGGGGGGTACGCACAGATACGCAGTATTTT. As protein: CASSGGVRTDTQYF.

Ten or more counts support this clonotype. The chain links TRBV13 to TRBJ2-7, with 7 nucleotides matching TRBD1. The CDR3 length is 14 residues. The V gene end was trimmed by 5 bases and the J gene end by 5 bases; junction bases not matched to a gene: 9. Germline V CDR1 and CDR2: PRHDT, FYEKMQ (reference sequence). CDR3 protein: CASSLKTGQDEQYF. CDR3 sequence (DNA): TGTGCCAGCAGCCTAAAGACAGGGCAGGACGAGCAGTACTTC.

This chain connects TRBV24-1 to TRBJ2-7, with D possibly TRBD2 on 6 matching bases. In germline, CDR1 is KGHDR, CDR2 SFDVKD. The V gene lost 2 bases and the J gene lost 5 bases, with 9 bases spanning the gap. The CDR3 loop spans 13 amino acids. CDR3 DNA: TGTGCCACCAGTGATTCCGGGGGTGACGAGCAGTACTTC. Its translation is CATSDSGGDEQYF.

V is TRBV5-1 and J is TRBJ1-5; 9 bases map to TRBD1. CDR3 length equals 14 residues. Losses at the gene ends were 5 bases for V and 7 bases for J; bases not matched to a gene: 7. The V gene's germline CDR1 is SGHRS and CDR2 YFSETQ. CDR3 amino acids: CASRPGQGNQPQHF. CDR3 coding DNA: TGCGCCAGCAGACCGGGACAGGGAAACCAGCCCCAGCATTTT. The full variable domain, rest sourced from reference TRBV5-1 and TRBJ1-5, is KAGVTQTPRYLIKTRGQQVTLSCSPISGHRSVSWYQQTPGQGLQFLFEYFSETQRNKGNFPGRFSGRQFSNSRSEMNVSTLELGDSALYLCASRPGQGNQPQHFGDGTRLSIL.

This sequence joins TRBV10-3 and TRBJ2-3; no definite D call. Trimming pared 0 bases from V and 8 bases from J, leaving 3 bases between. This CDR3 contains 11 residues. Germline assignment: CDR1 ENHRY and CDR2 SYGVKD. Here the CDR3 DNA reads TGTGCCATCAGTGAGTCGGGTACGCAGTATTTT. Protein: CAISESGTQYF.

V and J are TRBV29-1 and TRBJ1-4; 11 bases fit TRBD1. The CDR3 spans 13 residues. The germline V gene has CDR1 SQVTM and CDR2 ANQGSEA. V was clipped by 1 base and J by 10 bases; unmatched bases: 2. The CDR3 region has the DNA TGCAGCGTTGAAGGGACAGGGGGCGGAAAACTGTTTTTT. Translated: CSVEGTGGGKLFF.

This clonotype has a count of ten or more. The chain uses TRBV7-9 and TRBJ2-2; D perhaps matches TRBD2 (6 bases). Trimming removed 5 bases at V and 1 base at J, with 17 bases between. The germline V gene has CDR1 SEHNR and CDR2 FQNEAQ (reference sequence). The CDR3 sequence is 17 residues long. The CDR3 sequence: CASSPRDSRGNTGELFF. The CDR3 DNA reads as TGTGCCAGCAGCCCCCGGGACTCGCGGGGGAACACCGGGGAGCTGTTTTTT.

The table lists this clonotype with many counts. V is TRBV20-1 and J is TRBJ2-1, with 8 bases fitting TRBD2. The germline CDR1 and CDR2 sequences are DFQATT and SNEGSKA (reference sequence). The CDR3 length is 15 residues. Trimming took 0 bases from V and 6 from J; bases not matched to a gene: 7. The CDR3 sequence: CSARDDGTSVNEQFF. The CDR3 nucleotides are TGCAGTGCTAGAGATGACGGGACTAGTGTCAATGAGCAGTTCTTC.

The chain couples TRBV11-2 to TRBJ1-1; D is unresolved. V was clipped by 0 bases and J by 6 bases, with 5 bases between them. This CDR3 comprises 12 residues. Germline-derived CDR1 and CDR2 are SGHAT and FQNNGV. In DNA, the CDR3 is TGTGCCAGCAGCTTAGAGGCGGCTGAAGCTTTCTTT. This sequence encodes CASSLEAAEAFF. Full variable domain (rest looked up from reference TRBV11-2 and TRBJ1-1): EAGVAQSPRYKIIEKRQSVAFWCNPISGHATLYWYQQILGQGPKLLIQFQNNGVVDDSQLPKDRFSAERLKGVDSTLKIQPAKLEDSAVYLCASSLEAAEAFFGQGTRLTVV.

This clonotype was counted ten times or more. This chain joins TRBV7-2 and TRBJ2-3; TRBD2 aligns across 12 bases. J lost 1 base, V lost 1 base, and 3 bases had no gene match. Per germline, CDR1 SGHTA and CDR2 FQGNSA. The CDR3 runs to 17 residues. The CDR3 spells CASSLVPSGRGTDTQYF. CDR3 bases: TGTGCCAGCAGCTTAGTCCCTAGCGGGAGGGGCACAGATACGCAGTATTTT.

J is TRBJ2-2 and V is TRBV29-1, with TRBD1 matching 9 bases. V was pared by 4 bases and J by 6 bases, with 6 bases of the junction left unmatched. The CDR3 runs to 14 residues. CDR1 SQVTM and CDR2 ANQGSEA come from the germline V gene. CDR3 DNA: TGCAGCGTTGCAGACAGGGGGTCCGCCGGGGAGCTGTTTTTT. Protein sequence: CSVADRGSAGELFF.

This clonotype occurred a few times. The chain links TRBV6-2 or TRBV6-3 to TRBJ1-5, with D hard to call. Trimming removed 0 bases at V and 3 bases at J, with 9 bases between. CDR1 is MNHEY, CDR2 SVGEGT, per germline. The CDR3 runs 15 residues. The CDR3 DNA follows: TGTGCCAGCAGTTACTCAGGCGGCTCCAATCAGCCCCAGCATTTT. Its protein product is CASSYSGGSNQPQHF.

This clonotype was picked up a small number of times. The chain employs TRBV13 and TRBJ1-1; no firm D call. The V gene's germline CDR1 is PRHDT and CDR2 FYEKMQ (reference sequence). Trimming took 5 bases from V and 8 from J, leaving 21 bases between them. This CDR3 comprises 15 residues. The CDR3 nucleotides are TGTGCCAGCAGCCCTCCGAGGAGATATGGTACGGAAGCTTTCTTT. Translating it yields CASSPPRRYGTEAFF.